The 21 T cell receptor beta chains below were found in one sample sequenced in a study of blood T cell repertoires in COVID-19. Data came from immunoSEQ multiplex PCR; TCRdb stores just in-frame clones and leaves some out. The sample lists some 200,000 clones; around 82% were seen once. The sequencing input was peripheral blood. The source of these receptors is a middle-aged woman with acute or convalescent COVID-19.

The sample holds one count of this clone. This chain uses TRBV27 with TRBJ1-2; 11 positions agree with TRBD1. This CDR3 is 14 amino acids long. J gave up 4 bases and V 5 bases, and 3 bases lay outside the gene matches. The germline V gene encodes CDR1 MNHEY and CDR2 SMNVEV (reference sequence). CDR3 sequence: CASSTGTGGYGYTF. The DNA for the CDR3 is TGTGCCAGCAGTACCGGGACAGGGGGCTATGGCTACACCTTC.

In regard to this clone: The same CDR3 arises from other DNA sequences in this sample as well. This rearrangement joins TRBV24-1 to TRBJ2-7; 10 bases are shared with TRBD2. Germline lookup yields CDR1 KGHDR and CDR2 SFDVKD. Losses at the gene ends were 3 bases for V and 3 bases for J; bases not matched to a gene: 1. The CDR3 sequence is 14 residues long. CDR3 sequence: CATSDGLADYEQYF. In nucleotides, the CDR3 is TGTGCCACCAGTGATGGACTAGCGGACTACGAGCAGTACTTC.

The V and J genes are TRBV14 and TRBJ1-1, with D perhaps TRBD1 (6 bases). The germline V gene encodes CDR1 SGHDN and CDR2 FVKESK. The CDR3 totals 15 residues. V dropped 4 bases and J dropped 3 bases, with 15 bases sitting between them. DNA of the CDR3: TGTGCCAGCAGCCGCATTACAGGGCGGTACACTGAAGCTTTCTTT. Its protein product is CASSRITGRYTEAFF.

This CDR3 reads CASSPQGPSNYGYTF. In nucleotides, the CDR3 is TGCGCCAGCAGCCCTCAGGGCCCTTCTAACTATGGCTACACCTTC. The chain links TRBV5-1 to TRBJ1-2; D might be TRBD1 (5 bases). This CDR3 comprises 15 residues. V was clipped by 4 bases and J by 0 bases, with 13 bases between them. CDR1 SGHRS and CDR2 YFSETQ come from the germline V gene.

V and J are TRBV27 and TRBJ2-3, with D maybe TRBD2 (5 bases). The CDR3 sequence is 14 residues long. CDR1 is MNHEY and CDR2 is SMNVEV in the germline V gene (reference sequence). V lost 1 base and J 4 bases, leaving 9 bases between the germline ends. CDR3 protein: CASSLFGVADTQYF. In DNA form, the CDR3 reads TGTGCCAGCAGTTTATTCGGGGTTGCAGATACGCAGTATTTT.

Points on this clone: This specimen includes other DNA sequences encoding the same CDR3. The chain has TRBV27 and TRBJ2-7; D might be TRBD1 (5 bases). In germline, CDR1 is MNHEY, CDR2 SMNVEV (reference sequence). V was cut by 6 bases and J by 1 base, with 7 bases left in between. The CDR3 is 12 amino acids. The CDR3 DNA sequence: TGTGCCAGCAGGGGGCTATCCTACGAGCAGTACTTC. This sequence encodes CASRGLSYEQYF.

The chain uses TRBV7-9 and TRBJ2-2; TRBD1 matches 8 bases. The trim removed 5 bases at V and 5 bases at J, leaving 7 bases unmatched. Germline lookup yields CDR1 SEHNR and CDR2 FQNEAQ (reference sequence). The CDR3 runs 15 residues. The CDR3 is CASSLVQGATGELFF. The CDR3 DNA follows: TGTGCCAGCAGCCTAGTCCAGGGGGCGACCGGGGAGCTGTTTTTT.

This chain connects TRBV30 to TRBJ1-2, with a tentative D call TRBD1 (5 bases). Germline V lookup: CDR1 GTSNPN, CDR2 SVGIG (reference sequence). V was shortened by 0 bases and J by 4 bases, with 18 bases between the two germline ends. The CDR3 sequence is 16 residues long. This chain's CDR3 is CAWSVQWATDLYGYTF. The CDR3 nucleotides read TGTGCCTGGAGTGTACAGTGGGCGACAGATCTCTATGGCTACACCTTC.

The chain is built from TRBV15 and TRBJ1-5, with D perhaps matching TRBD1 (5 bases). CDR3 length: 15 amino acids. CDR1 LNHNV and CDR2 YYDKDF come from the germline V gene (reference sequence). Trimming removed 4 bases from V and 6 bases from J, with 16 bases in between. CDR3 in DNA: TGTGCCACCAGCACCCGCAGGGATTCGGGTCAGCCCCAGCATTTT. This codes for CATSTRRDSGQPQHF.

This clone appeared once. CDR3 DNA sequence: TGCGCCAGCAGCTTTCTTCGAGAGACTGAAGCTTTCTTT. It specifies CASSFLRETEAFF. The genes are TRBV5-1 and TRBJ1-1; no firm D call. The CDR3 has 13 amino acids. Deletions cut 2 bases from V and 5 bases from J, with 10 bases between. CDR1 and CDR2 from the germline V gene are SGHRS and YFSETQ. Complete variable domain (other parts from reference TRBV5-1 and TRBJ1-1): KAGVTQTPRYLIKTRGQQVTLSCSPISGHRSVSWYQQTPGQGLQFLFEYFSETQRNKGNFPGRFSGRQFSNSRSEMNVSTLELGDSALYLCASSFLRETEAFFGQGTRLTVV.

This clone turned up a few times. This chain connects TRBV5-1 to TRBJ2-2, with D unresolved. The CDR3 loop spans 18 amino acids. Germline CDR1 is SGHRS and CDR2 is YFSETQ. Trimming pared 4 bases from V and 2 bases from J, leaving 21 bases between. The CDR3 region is CASSPAVMWQINTGELFF. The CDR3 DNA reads TGCGCCAGCAGCCCGGCGGTTATGTGGCAGATAAACACCGGGGAGCTGTTTTTT.

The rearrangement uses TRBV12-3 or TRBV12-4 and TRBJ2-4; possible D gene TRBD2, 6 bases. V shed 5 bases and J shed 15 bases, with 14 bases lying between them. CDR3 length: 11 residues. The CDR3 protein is CASSTGTSRYF. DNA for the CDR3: TGTGCCAGCAGTACCGGAACTAGCCGGTACTTC.

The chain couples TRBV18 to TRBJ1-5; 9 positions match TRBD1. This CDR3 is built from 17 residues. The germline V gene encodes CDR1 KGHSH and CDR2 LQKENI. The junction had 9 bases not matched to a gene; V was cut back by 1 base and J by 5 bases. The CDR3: CASSPQMGQGKDQPQHF. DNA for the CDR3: TGTGCCAGCTCACCACAAATGGGACAGGGAAAGGATCAGCCCCAGCATTTT.

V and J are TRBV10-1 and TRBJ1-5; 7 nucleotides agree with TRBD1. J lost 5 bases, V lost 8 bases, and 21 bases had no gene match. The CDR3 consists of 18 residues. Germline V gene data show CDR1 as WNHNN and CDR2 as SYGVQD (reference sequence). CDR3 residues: CASYIPKGGRGFDQPQHF. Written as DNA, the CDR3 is TGCGCCAGCTATATCCCAAAAGGGGGCAGGGGGTTTGATCAGCCCCAGCATTTT.

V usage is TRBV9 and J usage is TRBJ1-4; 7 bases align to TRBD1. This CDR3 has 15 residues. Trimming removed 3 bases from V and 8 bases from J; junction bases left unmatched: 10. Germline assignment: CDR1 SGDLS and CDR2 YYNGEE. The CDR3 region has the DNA TGTGCCAGCAGCGGAGGGGGCGGAAAGAGGGAAAAACTGTTTTTT. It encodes CASSGGGGKREKLFF.

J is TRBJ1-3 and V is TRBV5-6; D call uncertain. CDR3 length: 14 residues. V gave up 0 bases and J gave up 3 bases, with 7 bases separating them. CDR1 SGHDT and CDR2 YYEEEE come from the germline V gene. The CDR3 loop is CASSLERSGNTIYF. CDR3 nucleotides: TGTGCCAGCAGCTTGGAAAGGAGTGGAAACACCATATATTTT.

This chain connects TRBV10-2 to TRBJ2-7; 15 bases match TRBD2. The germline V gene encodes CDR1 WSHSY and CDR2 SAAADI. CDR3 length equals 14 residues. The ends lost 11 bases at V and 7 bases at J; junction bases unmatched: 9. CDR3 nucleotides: TGCGCCCGCGGAGGACTAGCGGGGGGGGGTGAGCAGTACTTC. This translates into CARGGLAGGGEQYF.

The CDR3 DNA sequence: TGTGCCAGCAAGACAGGGTTTGATACGCAGTATTTT. Amino acids: CASKTGFDTQYF. The chain combines TRBV2 with TRBJ2-3; 7 bases line up with TRBD1. The CDR3 is 12 residues long. Trimming removed 7 bases from V and 6 bases from J; junction bases left unmatched: 4. In germline, CDR1 is SNHLY, CDR2 FYNNEI.

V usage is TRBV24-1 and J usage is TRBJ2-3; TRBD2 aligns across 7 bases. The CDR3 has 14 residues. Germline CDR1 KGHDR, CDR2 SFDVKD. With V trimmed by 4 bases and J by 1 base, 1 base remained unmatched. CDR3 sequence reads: CATSEAGGTDTQYF. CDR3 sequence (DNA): TGTGCCACCAGTGAGGCGGGGGGCACAGATACGCAGTATTTT.

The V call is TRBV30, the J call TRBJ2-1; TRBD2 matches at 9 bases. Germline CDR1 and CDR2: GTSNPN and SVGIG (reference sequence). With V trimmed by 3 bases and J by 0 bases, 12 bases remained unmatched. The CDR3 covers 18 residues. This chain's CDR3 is CAWRLALAGLSSYNEQFF. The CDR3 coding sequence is TGTGCCTGGAGGCTCGCGCTAGCGGGGCTAAGCTCCTACAATGAGCAGTTCTTC.

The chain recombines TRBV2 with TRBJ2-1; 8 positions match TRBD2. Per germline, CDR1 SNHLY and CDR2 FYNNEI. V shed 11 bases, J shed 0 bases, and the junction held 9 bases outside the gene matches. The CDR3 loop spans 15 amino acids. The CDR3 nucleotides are TGTGCCGCGGGGGGCGGCGCCCTCTCCTACAATGAGCAGTTCTTC. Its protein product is CAAGGGALSYNEQFF.